Each of the 24 T cell receptor beta chains below was sequenced from the same sample in a study of T cell responses to AZD1222 COVID-19 vaccine. TCRdb keeps only in-frame clones here, not all; method: immunoSEQ multiplex PCR. The sample has more than 85,000 clones, roughly 88% seen once. The sequencing used peripheral blood, collected on day 0 of MenACWY control vaccination. These receptors were taken from an adult in good health.

This CDR3 reads CASSFQVAGEQFF. CDR3 coding DNA: TGTGCCAGCAGCTTCCAGGTGGCGGGTGAGCAGTTCTTC. The chain couples TRBV7-7 to TRBJ2-1, with D perhaps matching TRBD2 (5 bases). V shed 3 bases and J shed 9 bases, with 12 bases lying between them. The germline gives CDR1 SSHAT, CDR2 FNYEAQ (reference sequence). CDR3 size: 13 residues.

This chain connects TRBV24-1 to TRBJ1-1; D remains ambiguous. Germline V gene data show CDR1 as KGHDR and CDR2 as SFDVKD. This CDR3 spans 13 amino acids. The V end lost 6 bases, the J end lost 2 bases, and 9 bases lay between the germline ends. The CDR3, as DNA: TGTGCCACCAGTTGGGGTCACAACACTGAAGCTTTCTTT. Translating it yields CATSWGHNTEAFF.

The chain links TRBV5-1 to TRBJ2-1, with D uncertain. In germline, CDR1 is SGHRS, CDR2 YFSETQ. Trimming removed 4 bases from V and 3 bases from J, with 5 bases in between. The CDR3 consists of 12 residues. The CDR3 coding sequence is TGCGCCAGCAGCCCCAACTACAATGAGCAGTTCTTC. It codes for CASSPNYNEQFF.

The chain recombines TRBV19 with TRBJ2-5; the match to TRBD2 covers 11 bases. The germline gives CDR1 LNHDA, CDR2 SQIVND (reference sequence). This CDR3 comprises 17 residues. V lost 5 bases to trimming and J lost 9 bases; unmatched junction nucleotides: 17. The CDR3 DNA is TGTGCCAGTAGTGCAAACACGGGACTAGCGGCCCTCAAGGCCCAGTACTTC. It specifies CASSANTGLAALKAQYF.

The rearrangement joins TRBV24-1 to TRBJ2-1; 16 positions match TRBD2. Looked up from germline, CDR1 is KGHDR and CDR2 is SFDVKD. This CDR3 contains 19 residues. V shed 1 base and J 9 bases; nucleotides not matched to a gene: 11. The chain's CDR3 is CATSDFMGLAGGKVIEQFF. In DNA, the CDR3 is TGTGCCACCAGTGATTTCATGGGACTAGCGGGGGGGAAGGTTATTGAGCAGTTCTTC.

The chain links TRBV5-5 to TRBJ1-6; D possibly corresponds to TRBD1 (6 bases). Trimming shortened V by 2 bases and J by 5 bases, and 20 bases separated the two germline ends. The germline V gene encodes CDR1 SGHKS and CDR2 YYEKEE (reference sequence). The CDR3 runs 18 residues. The CDR3 loop is CASSFDFVQGFDNSPLHF. CDR3 nucleotides: TGTGCCAGCAGCTTCGACTTTGTACAGGGTTTCGATAATTCACCCCTCCACTTT.

This rearrangement joins TRBV28 to TRBJ1-2; D possibly corresponds to TRBD1 (5 bases). V lost 6 bases to trimming and J lost 6 bases, with 11 bases between them. Germline lookup yields CDR1 MDHEN and CDR2 SYDVKM. This CDR3 has 12 residues. CDR3 region: CASRQGSDGYTF. CDR3 in DNA: TGTGCCAGCAGGCAGGGCAGTGATGGCTACACCTTC.

V is TRBV2 and J is TRBJ2-7; D is possibly TRBD2 (5 bases). Trimming removed 7 bases at V and 2 bases at J, with 12 bases between. This CDR3 comprises 13 residues. Germline V gene lookup returns CDR1 SNHLY and CDR2 FYNNEI. The CDR3 protein is CASISGETYEQYF. In DNA form, the CDR3 reads TGTGCCAGCATTTCCGGGGAAACCTACGAGCAGTACTTC.

V is TRBV5-4 and J is TRBJ2-7; D not resolved. V was pared by 4 bases and J by 4 bases, with 9 bases between. The CDR3 sequence is 12 residues long. CDR1 is SGHNT, CDR2 YYREEE, per germline (reference sequence). This CDR3 is CASSPQGYEQYF. CDR3 DNA sequence: TGTGCCAGCAGCCCTCAAGGTTACGAGCAGTACTTC.

This chain joins TRBV6-6 and TRBJ1-2; tentative D call: TRBD1 (5 bases). Trimming stripped 7 bases from V and 4 bases from J, with 16 bases between. Germline V gives CDR1 MNHNY, CDR2 SVGAGI (reference sequence). The CDR3 covers 14 residues. CDR3 sequence: CASTISTVVYGYTF. The CDR3 DNA sequence: TGTGCCAGCACCATATCGACAGTTGTCTATGGCTACACCTTC.

This clone was recorded once. The CDR3 bases are TGTGCCAGCAGTGTGGCCGGGGGCCAGGGGGCTTCATATGGCTACACCTTC. Protein product: CASSVAGGQGASYGYTF. The rearrangement uses TRBV25-1 and TRBJ1-2; TRBD1 agrees at 8 bases. Losses at the gene ends were 4 bases for V and 5 bases for J; bases not matched to a gene: 15. The CDR3 extends over 17 amino acids. Germline CDR1 reads MGHDK; CDR2 reads SYGVNS.

The rearrangement links TRBV28 to TRBJ1-6; D is undetermined. The CDR3 extends over 17 amino acids. Per germline, CDR1 MDHEN and CDR2 SYDVKM. V lost 5 bases, J lost 4 bases, and 18 bases lay in between. DNA of the CDR3: TGTGCCAGCAGTCCGCCTCCGAGGCTCTCATATAATTCACCCCTCCACTTT. This sequence encodes CASSPPPRLSYNSPLHF.

The chain has TRBV28 and TRBJ2-7; D is possibly TRBD1 (6 bases). With 3 bases removed from V and 4 bases from J, the gap between germline ends came to 10 bases. The V gene's germline CDR1 is MDHEN and CDR2 SYDVKM. The length of the CDR3 is 13 residues. CDR3 nucleotide sequence: TGTGCCAGCAGTTTTGGACAGTATTACGAGCAGTACTTC. It specifies CASSFGQYYEQYF.

The chain carries TRBV24-1 and TRBJ2-2, with 9 bases that match TRBD1. The CDR3 length is 16 residues. V lost 0 bases, J lost 6 bases, and 4 bases stayed unmatched. Germline lookup yields CDR1 KGHDR and CDR2 SFDVKD. For the CDR3, the DNA is TGTGCCACCAGTGATTTGTTACAGGGGGCTGCCGGGGAGCTGTTTTTT. This codes for CATSDLLQGAAGELFF.

The chain has TRBV28 and TRBJ1-5; D perhaps matches TRBD1 (6 bases). Trimming pared 7 bases from V and 11 bases from J, leaving 12 bases between. Germline assignment: CDR1 MDHEN and CDR2 SYDVKM. The CDR3 totals 11 residues. CDR3 DNA sequence: TGTGCCAGCACCTACAGGGAGGCCCAGCATTTT. Its protein is CASTYREAQHF.

V and J are TRBV19 and TRBJ1-1; perhaps TRBD1 as D (5 bases). Trimming pared 5 bases from V and 5 bases from J, leaving 18 bases between. Germline lookup yields CDR1 LNHDA and CDR2 SQIVND (reference sequence). The CDR3 consists of 15 residues. The CDR3 DNA reads TGTGCCAGTAGTTTAGGGGCCTTTGGGGTAACTGAAGCTTTCTTT. The encoded protein is CASSLGAFGVTEAFF. The full variable domain, rest sourced from reference TRBV19 and TRBJ1-1, is DGGITQSPKYLFRKEGQNVTLSCEQNLNHDAMYWYRQDPGQGLRLIYYSQIVNDFQKGDIAEGYSVSREKKESFPLTVTSAQKNPTAFYLCASSLGAFGVTEAFFGQGTRLTVV.

The CDR3 is CASSKRTGHTEAFF. CDR3 nucleotides: TGTGCCAGCAGCAAACGGACAGGACACACTGAAGCTTTCTTT. This chain uses TRBV14 with TRBJ1-1; TRBD1 matches at 7 bases. With V trimmed by 5 bases and J by 3 bases, 6 bases remained unmatched. Looked up from germline, CDR1 is SGHDN and CDR2 is FVKESK. CDR3 length: 14 residues.

In nucleotides, the CDR3 is TGTGCCAGCAGCTTAAGGGAATCTGGGGCCAACGTCCTGACTTTC. The encoded protein is CASSLRESGANVLTF. The chain links TRBV7-3 to TRBJ2-6; D not resolved. The CDR3 is 15 amino acids. V was trimmed by 1 base and J by 1 base, leaving 5 bases between them. The V gene's germline CDR1 is SGHTA and CDR2 FQGTGA.

The gene calls are TRBV4-1 and TRBJ1-5, with unresolved D. The germline V gene has CDR1 MGHRA and CDR2 YSYEKL. CDR3 size: 15 residues. The germline V and J ends were trimmed by 1 base and 9 bases, with 16 bases remaining between them. The CDR3 protein is CASSQGGGPGVPQHF. Here the CDR3 DNA reads TGCGCCAGCAGCCAAGGCGGCGGGCCTGGTGTGCCCCAGCATTTT.

The rearrangement joins TRBV3-1 (or the pseudogene TRBV3-2) to TRBJ2-3, with D possibly TRBD2 on 5 matching bases. The CDR3 is made up of 17 amino acids. Germline-derived CDR1 and CDR2 are LGHDT and YNNKEL (reference sequence). Deletions cut 3 bases from V and 0 bases from J, with 16 bases between. In nucleotides, the CDR3 is TGTGCCAGCAGCCACCCCACTTGGGGAGCTAGCACAGATACGCAGTATTTT. Its translation is CASSHPTWGASTDTQYF.

The gene calls are TRBV9 and TRBJ1-1, with D unresolved. Looked up from germline, CDR1 is SGDLS and CDR2 is YYNGEE. This CDR3 comprises 13 residues. V was clipped by 1 base and J by 0 bases, with 4 bases between them. The chain's CDR3 is CASSVSVNTEAFF. For the CDR3, the DNA is TGTGCCAGCAGCGTAAGCGTGAACACTGAAGCTTTCTTT.

The rearrangement links TRBV6-1 to TRBJ1-5; tentatively, D is TRBD1 (6 bases). CDR3 length equals 15 residues. The germline V and J ends were trimmed by 3 bases and 4 bases, with 13 bases remaining between them. The germline gives CDR1 MNHNS, CDR2 SASEGT. Here the CDR3 reads CASSEGGASNQPQHF. CDR3 coding DNA: TGTGCCAGCAGTGAGGGGGGGGCTTCTAATCAGCCCCAGCATTTT.

This chain uses TRBV27 with TRBJ1-6; a weak D match, TRBD1 (5 bases). The V end lost 7 bases, the J end lost 2 bases, and 12 bases lay between the germline ends. The germline V gene encodes CDR1 MNHEY and CDR2 SMNVEV (reference sequence). CDR3 length equals 15 residues. The CDR3 protein is CASTVGVAYNSPLHF. The CDR3 DNA sequence: TGTGCCAGCACCGTGGGGGTGGCCTATAATTCACCCCTCCACTTT.

The chain combines TRBV7-9 with TRBJ1-2; 7 bases match TRBD1. The CDR3 is made up of 14 amino acids. The trim removed 2 bases at V and 6 bases at J, leaving 6 bases unmatched. The V gene's germline CDR1 is SEHNR and CDR2 FQNEAQ (reference sequence). The CDR3 loop is CASSLQGVGDGYTF. CDR3 DNA: TGTGCCAGCAGCTTACAGGGGGTCGGCGATGGCTACACCTTC.